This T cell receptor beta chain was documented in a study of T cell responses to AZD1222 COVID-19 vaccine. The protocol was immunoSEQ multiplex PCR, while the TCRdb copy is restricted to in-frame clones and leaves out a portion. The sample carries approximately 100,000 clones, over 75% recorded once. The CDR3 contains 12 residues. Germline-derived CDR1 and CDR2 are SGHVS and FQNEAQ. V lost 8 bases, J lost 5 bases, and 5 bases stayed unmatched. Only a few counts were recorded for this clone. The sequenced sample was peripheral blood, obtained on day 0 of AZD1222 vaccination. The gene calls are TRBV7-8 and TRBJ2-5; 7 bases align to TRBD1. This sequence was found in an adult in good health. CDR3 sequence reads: CASLGGAETQYF. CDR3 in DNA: TGTGCCAGCTTAGGGGGCGCTGAGACCCAGTACTTC. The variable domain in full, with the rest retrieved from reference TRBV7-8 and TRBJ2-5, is GAGVSQSPRYKVAKRGQDVALRCDPISGHVSLFWYQQALGQGPEFLTYFQNEAQLDKSGLPSDRFFAERPEGSVSTLKIQRTQQEDSAVYLCASLGGAETQYFGPGTRLLVL.